This T cell receptor beta chain was profiled in a study of T-cell memory formation after mild COVID-19. Study-level information: Clusters of TCRs were largely donor specific.

This clonotype was picked up a small number of times. Germline CDR1 is SGDLS and CDR2 is YYNGEE. V trimming: 4 bases; J trimming: 5 bases; junction bases outside the gene matches: 8. The CDR3 has 14 residues. Using constant-segment primers, 5'RACE produced TCR alpha and TCR beta cDNA libraries carrying sample barcodes and UMIs. MiXCR, applied by TCRdb to the 5' RACE reads, yields one record per CDR3 protein. The table records 350,000 to 500,000 distinct CDR3 sequences, more than 15% of them present only once. The sequence came from a man in his late teens or twenties who had mild COVID-19 (a few samples of this study predate the infection). Cell type and time point are not known. Sequencing was performed on PBMCs or a T cell subset sorted from them (not recorded which). The rearrangement links TRBV9 to TRBJ2-5, with 7 bases fitting TRBD1. The CDR3 loop is CASSRPGTDETQYF. DNA of the CDR3: TGTGCCAGCAGCAGACCCGGGACAGATGAGACCCAGTACTTC.